A selection of T cell receptor beta chains follows, all from one sample in a study of response to subunit inactivated influenza vaccine. In TCRdb, the RT-PCR reads were re-called with MiXCR into one record per CDR3 protein. The profile shows 610,000 or so distinct CDR3 sequences, 12% to 15% of them singletons. Specimen: PBMCs from blood, collected less than 13 days after vaccination. Receptors were obtained from a man aged 50 to 60 who received an inactivated influenza vaccine. The CDR3 runs from the conserved cysteine through the conserved F or W. The D gene is left open where the match is weak. Clone size is given for some rows only: seen once, a few or many times, or a class if the clone is expanded.

d_gene: TRBD1
j_gene: TRBJ2-4
v_gene: TRBV18
abundance: -
CDR3nt: TGTGCCAGCTCACCACCAAACAGGGGCCTTTACTTC
CDR3aa: CASSPPNRGLYF

d_gene: TRBD1
j_gene: TRBJ1-2
v_gene: TRBV6-2/TRBV6-3
abundance: few
CDR3nt: TGTGCCAGCAGTCTCAGGGGGGCTGATGGCTACACCTTC
CDR3aa: CASSLRGADGYTF

d_gene: -
j_gene: TRBJ1-2
v_gene: TRBV4-1
abundance: many
CDR3nt: TGCGCCAGCAGCCAAGATCTGGTGGTCAGAAACCGCTATGGCTACACCTTC
CDR3aa: CASSQDLVVRNRYGYTF

d_gene: -
j_gene: TRBJ2-3
v_gene: TRBV11-3
abundance: few
CDR3nt: TGTGCCAGCAGCTTTACGTCAGATACGCAGTATTTT
CDR3aa: CASSFTSDTQYF

d_gene: -
j_gene: TRBJ2-7
v_gene: TRBV12-3/TRBV12-4
abundance: few
CDR3nt: TGTGCCAGCAGTTTAGAATGGAGCTACGAGCAGTACTTC
CDR3aa: CASSLEWSYEQYF

d_gene: -
j_gene: TRBJ2-3
v_gene: TRBV12-3/TRBV12-4
abundance: -
CDR3nt: TGTGCCAGCAGTTTAGGGGCGGGGGCCCGCACAGATACGCAGTATTTT
CDR3aa: CASSLGAGARTDTQYF

d_gene: -
j_gene: TRBJ1-5
v_gene: TRBV15
abundance: few
CDR3nt: TGTGCCACCAGCAACCGGGACGCTAATCAGCCCCAGCATTTT
CDR3aa: CATSNRDANQPQHF

d_gene: -
j_gene: TRBJ2-5
v_gene: TRBV9
abundance: -
CDR3nt: TGTGCCAGCAGCAAAACCGGGACCATCCAAGAGACCCAGTACTTC
CDR3aa: CASSKTGTIQETQYF

d_gene: -
j_gene: TRBJ2-4
v_gene: TRBV12-3/TRBV12-4
abundance: -
CDR3nt: TGTGCCAGCAGTTTTAGGATGGGCATTCAGTACTTC
CDR3aa: CASSFRMGIQYF

d_gene: -
j_gene: TRBJ2-2
v_gene: TRBV20-1
abundance: -
CDR3nt: TGCAGTGCTAGACGGAGACTAACCACCGGGGAGCTGTTTTTT
CDR3aa: CSARRRLTTGELFF

d_gene: TRBD1
j_gene: TRBJ2-7
v_gene: TRBV4-3
abundance: few
CDR3nt: TGCGCCAGCAGCCAAGATCGACAGGGAAAGCTCGAGCAGTACTTC
CDR3aa: CASSQDRQGKLEQYF

d_gene: TRBD2
j_gene: TRBJ2-5
v_gene: TRBV20-1
abundance: few
CDR3nt: TGCAGTGCCACTATAGTATTGGGCGGGAGGGCGGAGACCCAGTACTTC
CDR3aa: CSATIVLGGRAETQYF

d_gene: TRBD1
j_gene: TRBJ1-1
v_gene: TRBV20-1
abundance: -
CDR3nt: TGCAGTGCTGGAACAACAGGGGGTTACACTGAAGCTTTCTTT
CDR3aa: CSAGTTGGYTEAFF

d_gene: -
j_gene: TRBJ2-2
v_gene: TRBV4-3
abundance: many
CDR3nt: TGCGCCAGCAGCCAAGACCCTCTTTGGGGGGCCACGAACACCGGGGAGCTGTTTTTT
CDR3aa: CASSQDPLWGATNTGELFF

d_gene: -
j_gene: TRBJ2-7
v_gene: TRBV6-6
abundance: -
CDR3nt: TGTGCCAGCAATTCCGGGACGGTGGTCGAGCAGTACTTC
CDR3aa: CASNSGTVVEQYF

d_gene: -
j_gene: TRBJ1-2
v_gene: TRBV24-1
abundance: few
CDR3nt: TGTGCCACCAGTGATTTGGACTTGGAGGGAGGCTACACCTTC
CDR3aa: CATSDLDLEGGYTF

d_gene: TRBD1
j_gene: TRBJ2-7
v_gene: TRBV14
abundance: -
CDR3nt: TGTGCCAGCAGCCGGGACCGACAGGGGAGACAGTACTTC
CDR3aa: CASSRDRQGRQYF

d_gene: -
j_gene: TRBJ1-6
v_gene: TRBV4-3
abundance: few
CDR3nt: TGCGCCAGCAGCCATCGCCGAACCTATAATTCACCCCTCCACTTT
CDR3aa: CASSHRRTYNSPLHF

d_gene: -
j_gene: TRBJ2-2
v_gene: TRBV28
abundance: few
CDR3nt: TGTGCCAGCAGTTTATGGTTAGGGCCCGGGGAGCTGTTTTTT
CDR3aa: CASSLWLGPGELFF

d_gene: -
j_gene: TRBJ1-1
v_gene: TRBV12-3/TRBV12-4
abundance: few
CDR3nt: TGTGCCAGCAGAAATCCCGGGACGAACACTGAAGCTTTCTTT
CDR3aa: CASRNPGTNTEAFF

d_gene: -
j_gene: TRBJ1-1
v_gene: TRBV5-1
abundance: few
CDR3nt: TGCGCCAGCAGCTTGGGGGGCGCGGGGAACACTGAAGCTTTCTTT
CDR3aa: CASSLGGAGNTEAFF

d_gene: -
j_gene: TRBJ2-1
v_gene: TRBV2
abundance: few
CDR3nt: TGTGCCAGCAGTGATCTGAGGGTTGAGCAGTTCTTC
CDR3aa: CASSDLRVEQFF

d_gene: TRBD1
j_gene: TRBJ1-3
v_gene: TRBV7-2
abundance: -
CDR3nt: TGTGCCAGCAGCCTAGACAGGGGAGGGGGAAACACCATATATTTT
CDR3aa: CASSLDRGGGNTIYF

d_gene: TRBD1
j_gene: TRBJ2-3
v_gene: TRBV10-3
abundance: -
CDR3nt: TGTGCCATCAGTGAGTCTTGGACACAGGGGACAGATACGCAGTATTTT
CDR3aa: CAISESWTQGTDTQYF

d_gene: -
j_gene: TRBJ2-5
v_gene: TRBV20-1
abundance: -
CDR3nt: TGCAGTGCTAGAGATCCCCGTACTAGCTCACAAGAGACCCAGTACTTC
CDR3aa: CSARDPRTSSQETQYF

d_gene: -
j_gene: TRBJ2-5
v_gene: TRBV19
abundance: -
CDR3nt: TGTGCCAGTAGTAGACGAACCAGGGAGACCCAGTACTTC
CDR3aa: CASSRRTRETQYF

d_gene: -
j_gene: TRBJ1-1
v_gene: TRBV20-1
abundance: -
CDR3nt: TGCAGTGTAAAACAAAACACTGAAGCTTTCTTT
CDR3aa: CSVKQNTEAFF

d_gene: -
j_gene: TRBJ2-2
v_gene: TRBV20-1
abundance: many
CDR3nt: TGCAGTGCCAGGAACCGGGGCCGAGAGACGAACACCGGGGAGCTGTTTTTT
CDR3aa: CSARNRGRETNTGELFF

d_gene: -
j_gene: TRBJ2-2
v_gene: TRBV11-2
abundance: few
CDR3nt: TGTGCCAGCAGCTTACGTTTGTGGGACGGGGAGCTGTTTTTT
CDR3aa: CASSLRLWDGELFF

d_gene: -
j_gene: TRBJ1-6
v_gene: TRBV4-3
abundance: many
CDR3nt: TGCGCCAGCAGCCAAGATAGCCGGGTTTATAATTCACCCCTCCACTTT
CDR3aa: CASSQDSRVYNSPLHF

d_gene: -
j_gene: TRBJ1-4
v_gene: TRBV7-9
abundance: few
CDR3nt: TGTGCCAGCAGCTTAGCCGAGACAGGAACTAATGAAAAACTGTTTTTT
CDR3aa: CASSLAETGTNEKLFF

d_gene: TRBD2
j_gene: TRBJ2-7
v_gene: TRBV6-2/TRBV6-3
abundance: -
CDR3nt: TGTGCCAGCAGTTACCCCGGTGGAGTAGCGGGAGCGCCCGCCTACGAGCAGTACTTC
CDR3aa: CASSYPGGVAGAPAYEQYF

d_gene: -
j_gene: TRBJ2-3
v_gene: TRBV10-3
abundance: -
CDR3nt: TGTGCCATCAGTGGACACCCCCTAGAGAACACAGATACGCAGTATTTT
CDR3aa: CAISGHPLENTDTQYF

d_gene: -
j_gene: TRBJ1-1
v_gene: TRBV12-3/TRBV12-4
abundance: many
CDR3nt: TGTGCCAGCAGTCTCAGGGCTATGAACACTGAAGCTTTCTTT
CDR3aa: CASSLRAMNTEAFF

d_gene: TRBD1
j_gene: TRBJ2-1
v_gene: TRBV10-3
abundance: many
CDR3nt: TGTGCCATCACCATCTTACAGGGGGCGAACAATGAGCAGTTCTTC
CDR3aa: CAITILQGANNEQFF

d_gene: -
j_gene: TRBJ1-1
v_gene: TRBV28
abundance: few
CDR3nt: TGTGCCAGCAGGGGACATAAAGGCGCTGAAGCTTTCTTT
CDR3aa: CASRGHKGAEAFF

d_gene: -
j_gene: TRBJ1-3
v_gene: TRBV5-1
abundance: few
CDR3nt: TGCGCCAGCAGACGTACGGGGATCAGCTCTGGAAACACCATATATTTT
CDR3aa: CASRRTGISSGNTIYF

d_gene: -
j_gene: TRBJ2-7
v_gene: TRBV6-2/TRBV6-3
abundance: few
CDR3nt: TGTGCCAGCGGAGGGAGGTCCTACGAGCAGTACTTC
CDR3aa: CASGGRSYEQYF

d_gene: -
j_gene: TRBJ1-1
v_gene: TRBV12-3/TRBV12-4
abundance: -
CDR3nt: TGTGCCAGCCTAGGCAGGCGGGGAGGAGAATTCTTT
CDR3aa: CASLGRRGGEFF

d_gene: -
j_gene: TRBJ1-5
v_gene: TRBV27
abundance: -
CDR3nt: TGTGCCAGCAGTTTATCAGGCAGGGGAATAGGCCGGGGCAATCAGCCCCAGCATTTT
CDR3aa: CASSLSGRGIGRGNQPQHF

d_gene: TRBD2
j_gene: TRBJ2-1
v_gene: TRBV4-2
abundance: -
CDR3nt: TGTGCCAGCAGCCGCTTGACTAGCGGAGGGTCCTACAATGAGCAGGTCTTC
CDR3aa: CASSRLTSGGSYNEQVF

d_gene: -
j_gene: TRBJ2-1
v_gene: TRBV7-9
abundance: few
CDR3nt: TGTGCCAGCAGCTTAAAAGGGGCTCCCTTTGGCAATGAGCAGTTCTTC
CDR3aa: CASSLKGAPFGNEQFF

d_gene: TRBD2
j_gene: TRBJ2-1
v_gene: TRBV3-1
abundance: -
CDR3nt: TGTGCCAGCACCCATATAGCGGGAGGGCTGAATGAGCAGTTCTTC
CDR3aa: CASTHIAGGLNEQFF

d_gene: TRBD1
j_gene: TRBJ1-5
v_gene: TRBV6-2/TRBV6-3
abundance: few
CDR3nt: TGTGCCAGCAGTTCCGGGACAGGGTCCTTCTGGAGCAATCAGCCCCAGCATTTT
CDR3aa: CASSSGTGSFWSNQPQHF

d_gene: -
j_gene: TRBJ2-2
v_gene: TRBV4-2
abundance: few
CDR3nt: TGTGCCAGCAGCCCCCGGGACTCCAACACCGGGGAGCTGTTTTTT
CDR3aa: CASSPRDSNTGELFF